This T cell receptor (beta chain) was profiled in a study of control samples from healthy donors and cancer patients. Produced via immunoSEQ multiplex PCR; TCRdb's table is partial and in-frame only. The profile shows about 100,000 clones, 82% of them singletons. Germline V gene sequence: CDR1 MGHDK, CDR2 SYGVNS. V was cut by 5 bases and J by 7 bases, with 18 bases left in between. The CDR3 contains 15 residues. This sequence originates from a man younger than 30 in good health. Sequences were obtained from blood. The chain has TRBV25-1 and TRBJ2-1; the D gene is possibly TRBD2 (5 bases). CDR3 DNA sequence: TGTGCCAGCAGTACATCGAGGGAAAAGGAGAATGAGCAGTTCTTC. This gives the protein CASSTSREKENEQFF.